This T cell receptor (beta chain) stems from a study of cytomegalovirus exposure and HLA in healthy donors. This clone turned up a few times. Healthy bone marrow donors made up the donors. Primers: 60 Vbeta forward and 13 Jbeta reverse. Assay: immunoSEQ multiplex PCR; the TCRdb copy retains only in-frame clones and omits some. The sample yields 130,000 or so clones, around 80% seen once. V trimming: 2 bases; J trimming: 6 bases; junction bases outside the gene matches: 11. The CDR3 spans 17 residues. Germline loops: CDR1 SNHLY, CDR2 FYNNEI. The chain is built from TRBV2 and TRBJ1-5; the match to TRBD1 covers 9 bases. This TCR came from a man aged 25-45 years in good health and CMV-seronegative. Sequenced material: PBMCs. This CDR3 is CASSEWGQGRRGQPQHF. CDR3 bases: TGTGCCAGCAGTGAATGGGGACAGGGAAGGAGAGGTCAGCCCCAGCATTTT.